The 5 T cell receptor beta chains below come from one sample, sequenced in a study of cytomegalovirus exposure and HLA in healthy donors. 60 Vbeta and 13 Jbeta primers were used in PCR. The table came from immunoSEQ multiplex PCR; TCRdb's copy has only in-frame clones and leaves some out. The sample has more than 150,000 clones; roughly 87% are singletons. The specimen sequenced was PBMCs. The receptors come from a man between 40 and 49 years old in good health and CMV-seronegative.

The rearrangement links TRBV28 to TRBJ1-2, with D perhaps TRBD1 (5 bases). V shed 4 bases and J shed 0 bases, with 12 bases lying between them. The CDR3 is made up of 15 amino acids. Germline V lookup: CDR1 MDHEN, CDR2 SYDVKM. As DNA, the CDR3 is TGTGCCAGCAGTTCTGACAGTGCCCCTAACTATGGCTACACCTTC. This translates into CASSSDSAPNYGYTF.

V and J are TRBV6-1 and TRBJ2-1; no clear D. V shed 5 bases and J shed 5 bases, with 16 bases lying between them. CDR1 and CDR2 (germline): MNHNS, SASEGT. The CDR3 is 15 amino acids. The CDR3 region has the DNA TGTGCCAGCAGTCCCCCCGGTTTAGCCCACAATGAGCAGTTCTTC. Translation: CASSPPGLAHNEQFF.

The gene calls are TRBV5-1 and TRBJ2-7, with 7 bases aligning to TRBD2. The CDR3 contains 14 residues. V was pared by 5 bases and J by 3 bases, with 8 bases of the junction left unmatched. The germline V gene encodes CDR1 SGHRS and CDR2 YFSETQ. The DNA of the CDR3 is TGCGCCAGCAGGAGAGCGGGGACGCGCTACGAGCAGTACTTC. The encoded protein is CASRRAGTRYEQYF.

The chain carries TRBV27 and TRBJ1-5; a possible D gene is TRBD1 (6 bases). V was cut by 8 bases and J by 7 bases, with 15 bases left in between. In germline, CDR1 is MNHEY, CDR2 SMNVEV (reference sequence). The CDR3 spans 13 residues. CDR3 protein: CASGQGFWQPQHF. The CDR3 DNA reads TGTGCCAGCGGGCAGGGGTTCTGGCAGCCCCAGCATTTT.

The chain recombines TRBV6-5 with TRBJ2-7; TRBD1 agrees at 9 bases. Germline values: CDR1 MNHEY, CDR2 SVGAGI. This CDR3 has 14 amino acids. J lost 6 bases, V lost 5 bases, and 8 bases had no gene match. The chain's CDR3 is CASSLTGGLSEQYF. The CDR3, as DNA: TGTGCCAGCAGTCTCACAGGGGGCCTGAGCGAGCAGTACTTC.